Described below is a single T cell receptor beta chain sequence and its context. This sample stems from a study of T cell changes during pregnancy in multiple sclerosis. CDR3 length: 14 amino acids. V shed 7 bases and J shed 1 base, with 12 bases lying between them. Germline V lookup: CDR1 SEHNR, CDR2 FQNEAQ (reference sequence). Clones were read by immunoSEQ multiplex PCR, and TCRdb kept only the in-frame ones, dropping some. The sample carries some 30,000 clones, 80% to 90% recorded once. The receptor comes from a female donor with multiple sclerosis, enrolled in a pregnancy study. Specimen: CD8+ T cells from peripheral blood mononuclear cells, collected in the third trimester of pregnancy. V gene TRBV7-9 combines with J gene TRBJ2-3; no clear D gene. The CDR3 protein is CASNYPPGTDTQYF. The CDR3 nucleotides are TGTGCCAGCAACTACCCTCCGGGCACAGATACGCAGTATTTT.